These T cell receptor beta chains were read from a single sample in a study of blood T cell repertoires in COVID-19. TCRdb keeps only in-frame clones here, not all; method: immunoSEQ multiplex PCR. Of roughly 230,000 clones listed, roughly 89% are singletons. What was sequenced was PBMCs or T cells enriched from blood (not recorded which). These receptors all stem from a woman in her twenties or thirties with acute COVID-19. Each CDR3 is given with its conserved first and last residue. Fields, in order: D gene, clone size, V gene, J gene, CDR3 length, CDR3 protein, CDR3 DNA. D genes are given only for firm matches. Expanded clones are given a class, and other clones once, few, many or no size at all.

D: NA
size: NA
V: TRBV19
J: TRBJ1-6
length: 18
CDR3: CASSMAGFRRLWNSPLHF
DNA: TGTGCCAGTAGTATGGCGGGATTCCGGCGACTGTGGAATTCACCCCTCCACTTT

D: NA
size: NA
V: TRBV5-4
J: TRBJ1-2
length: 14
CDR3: CASSLVQGNYGYTF
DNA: TGTGCCAGCAGCTTGGTACAGGGAAACTATGGCTACACCTTC

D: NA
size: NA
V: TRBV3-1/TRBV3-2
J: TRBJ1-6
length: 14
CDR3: CASSPSMRNSPLHF
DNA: TGTGCCAGCAGCCCGTCCATGCGTAATTCACCCCTCCACTTT

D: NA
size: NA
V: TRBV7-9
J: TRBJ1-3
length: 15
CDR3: CASRPNRVGGNTIYF
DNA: TGTGCCAGCAGACCAAACAGGGTAGGAGGAAACACCATATATTTT

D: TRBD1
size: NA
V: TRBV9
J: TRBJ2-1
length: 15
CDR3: CASSVNLRGSGEQFF
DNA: TGTGCCAGCAGCGTAAATCTCAGGGGGTCGGGTGAGCAGTTCTTC

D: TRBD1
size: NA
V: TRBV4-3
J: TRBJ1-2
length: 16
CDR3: CASSQDTGQGNYGYTF
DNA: TGCGCCAGCAGCCAAGATACAGGACAGGGTAACTATGGCTACACCTTC

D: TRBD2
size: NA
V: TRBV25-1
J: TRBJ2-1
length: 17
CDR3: CASSGPSSGGALNEQFF
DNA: TGTGCCAGCAGTGGACCCTCTAGCGGGGGGGCCTTGAATGAGCAGTTCTTC

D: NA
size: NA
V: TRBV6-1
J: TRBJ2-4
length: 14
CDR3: CASSEDPWGGIQYF
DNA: TGTGCCAGCAGTGAAGACCCATGGGGCGGCATTCAGTACTTC

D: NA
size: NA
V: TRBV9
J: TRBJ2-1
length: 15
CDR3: CASSSRDTLRNEQFF
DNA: TGTGCCAGCAGCTCCCGGGACACCCTTAGGAATGAGCAGTTCTTC

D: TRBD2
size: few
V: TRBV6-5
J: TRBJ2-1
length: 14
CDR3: CASSPGLADNEQFF
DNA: TGTGCCAGCAGTCCGGGACTAGCCGACAATGAGCAGTTCTTC

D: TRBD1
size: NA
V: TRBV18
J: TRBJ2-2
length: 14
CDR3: CASLGQGAGGELFF
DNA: TGTGCCAGCTTGGGACAGGGGGCCGGCGGGGAGCTGTTTTTT

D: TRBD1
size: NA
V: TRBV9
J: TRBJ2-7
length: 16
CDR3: CASSVGLGQGVYEQYF
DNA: TGTGCCAGCAGCGTAGGTTTGGGACAGGGGGTTTACGAGCAGTACTTC

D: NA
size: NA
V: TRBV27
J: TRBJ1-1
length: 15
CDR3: CASSLAGAGYTEAFF
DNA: TGTGCCAGCAGTTTAGCGGGGGCCGGGTACACTGAAGCTTTCTTT

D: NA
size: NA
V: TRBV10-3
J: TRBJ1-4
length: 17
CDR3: CAISETTHGGINEKLFF
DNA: TGTGCCATCAGTGAGACCACACACGGGGGGATTAATGAAAAACTGTTTTTT

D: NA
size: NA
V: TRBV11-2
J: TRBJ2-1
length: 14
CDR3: CASGHPWRSNEQFF
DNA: TGTGCCAGCGGACACCCGTGGCGGAGCAATGAGCAGTTCTTC

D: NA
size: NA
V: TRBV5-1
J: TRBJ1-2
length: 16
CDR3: CASSLRLGGANYGYTF
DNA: TGCGCCAGCAGCCTCCGCCTGGGGGGAGCTAACTATGGCTACACCTTC

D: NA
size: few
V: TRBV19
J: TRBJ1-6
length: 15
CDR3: CASSTGTHGGSPLHF
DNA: TGTGCCAGTAGTACCGGGACCCACGGAGGGTCACCCCTCCACTTT

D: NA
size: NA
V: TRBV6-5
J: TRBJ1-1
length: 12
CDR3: CASSPKNTEAFF
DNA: TGTGCCAGCAGCCCAAAGAACACTGAAGCTTTCTTT